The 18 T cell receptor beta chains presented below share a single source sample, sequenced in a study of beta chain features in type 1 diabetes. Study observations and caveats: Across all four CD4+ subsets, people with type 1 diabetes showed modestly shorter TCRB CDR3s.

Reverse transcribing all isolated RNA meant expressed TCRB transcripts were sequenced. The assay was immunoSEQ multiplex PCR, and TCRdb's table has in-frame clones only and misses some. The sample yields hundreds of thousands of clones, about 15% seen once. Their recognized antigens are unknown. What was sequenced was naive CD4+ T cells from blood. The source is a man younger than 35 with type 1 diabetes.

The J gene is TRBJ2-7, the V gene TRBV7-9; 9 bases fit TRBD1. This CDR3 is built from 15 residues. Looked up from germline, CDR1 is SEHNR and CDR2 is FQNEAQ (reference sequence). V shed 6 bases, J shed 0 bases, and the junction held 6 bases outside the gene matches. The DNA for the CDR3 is TGTGCCAGCAGTCCTCCGGGACAGGGCTCCTACGAGCAGTACTTC. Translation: CASSPPGQGSYEQYF.

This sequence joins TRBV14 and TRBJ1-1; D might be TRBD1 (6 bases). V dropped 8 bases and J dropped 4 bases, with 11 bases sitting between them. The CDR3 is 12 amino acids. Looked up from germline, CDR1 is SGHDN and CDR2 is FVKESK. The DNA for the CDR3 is TGTGCCAGCGGAGGGGGGGGCACTGAAGCTTTCTTT. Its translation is CASGGGGTEAFF.

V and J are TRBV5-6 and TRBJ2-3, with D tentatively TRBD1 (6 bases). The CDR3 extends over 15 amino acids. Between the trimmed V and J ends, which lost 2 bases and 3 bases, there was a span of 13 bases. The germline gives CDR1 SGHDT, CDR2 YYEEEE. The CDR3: CASSFAFRGTDTQYF. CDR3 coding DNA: TGTGCCAGCAGCTTCGCATTCAGGGGTACAGATACGCAGTATTTT.

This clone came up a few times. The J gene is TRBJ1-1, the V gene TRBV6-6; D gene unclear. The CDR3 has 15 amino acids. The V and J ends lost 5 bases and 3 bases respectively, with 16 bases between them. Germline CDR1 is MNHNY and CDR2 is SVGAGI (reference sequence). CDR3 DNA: TGTGCCAGCAGTCCTCTAACCGGGAGATACACTGAAGCTTTCTTT. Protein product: CASSPLTGRYTEAFF.

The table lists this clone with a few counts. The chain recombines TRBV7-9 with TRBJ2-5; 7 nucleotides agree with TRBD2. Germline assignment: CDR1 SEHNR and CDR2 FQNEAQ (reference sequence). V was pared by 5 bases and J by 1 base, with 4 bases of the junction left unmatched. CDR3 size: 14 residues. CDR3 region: CASSRRTSQETQYF. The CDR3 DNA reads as TGTGCCAGCAGCCGCCGGACTAGCCAAGAGACCCAGTACTTC.

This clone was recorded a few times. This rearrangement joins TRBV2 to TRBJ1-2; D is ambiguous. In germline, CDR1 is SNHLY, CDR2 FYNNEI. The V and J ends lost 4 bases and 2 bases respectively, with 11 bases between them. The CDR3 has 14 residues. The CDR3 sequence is CASSGGLSNYGYTF. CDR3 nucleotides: TGTGCCAGCAGTGGCGGACTATCAAACTATGGCTACACCTTC.

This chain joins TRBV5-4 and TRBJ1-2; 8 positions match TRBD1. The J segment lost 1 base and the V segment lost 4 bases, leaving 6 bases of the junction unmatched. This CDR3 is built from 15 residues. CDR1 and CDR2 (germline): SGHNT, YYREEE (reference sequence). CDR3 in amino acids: CASSSDRGGNYGYTF. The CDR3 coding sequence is TGTGCCAGCAGCAGCGACAGGGGTGGTAACTATGGCTACACCTTC.

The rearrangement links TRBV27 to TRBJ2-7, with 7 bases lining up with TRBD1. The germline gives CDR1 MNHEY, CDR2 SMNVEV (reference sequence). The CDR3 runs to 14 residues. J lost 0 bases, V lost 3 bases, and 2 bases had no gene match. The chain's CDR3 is CASSFYRGSYEQYF. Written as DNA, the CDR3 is TGTGCCAGCAGTTTTTACAGGGGCTCCTACGAGCAGTACTTC.

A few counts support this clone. In DNA, the CDR3 is TGTGCCAGCAGCTCTCCTAATTCACCCCTCCACTTT. This codes for CASSSPNSPLHF. The chain carries TRBV28 and TRBJ1-6; D unclear. Germline CDR1 MDHEN, CDR2 SYDVKM. This CDR3 contains 12 residues. V gave up 6 bases and J gave up 6 bases, with 6 bases separating them.

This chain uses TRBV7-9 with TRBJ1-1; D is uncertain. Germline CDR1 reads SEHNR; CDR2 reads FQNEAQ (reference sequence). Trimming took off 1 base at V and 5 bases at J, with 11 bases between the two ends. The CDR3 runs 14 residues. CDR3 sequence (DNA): TGTGCCAGCAGCTTAGGAGGCGGCGTAACTGAAGCTTTCTTT. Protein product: CASSLGGGVTEAFF.

DNA of the CDR3: TGTGCCAGCAGCTTAGTAAATACGCAGTATTTT. This codes for CASSLVNTQYF. This chain connects TRBV7-9 to TRBJ2-3; D uncertain. The CDR3 loop spans 11 amino acids. Deletions cut 1 base from V and 7 bases from J, with 3 bases between. Looked up from germline, CDR1 is SEHNR and CDR2 is FQNEAQ (reference sequence). The whole variable domain, remainder taken from reference TRBV7-9 and TRBJ2-3, is DTGVSQNPRHKITKRGQNVTFRCDPISEHNRLYWYRQTLGQGPEFLTYFQNEAQLEKSRLLSDRFSAERPKGSFSTLEIQRTEQGDSAMYLCASSLVNTQYFGPGTRLTVL.

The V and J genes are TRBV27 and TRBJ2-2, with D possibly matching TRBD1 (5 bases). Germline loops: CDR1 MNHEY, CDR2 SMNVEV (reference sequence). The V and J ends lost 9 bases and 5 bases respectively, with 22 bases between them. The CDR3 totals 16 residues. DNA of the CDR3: TGTGCCAGTGGGGCTGGGAACAGCAAAGGGACCGGGGAGCTGTTTTTT. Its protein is CASGAGNSKGTGELFF.

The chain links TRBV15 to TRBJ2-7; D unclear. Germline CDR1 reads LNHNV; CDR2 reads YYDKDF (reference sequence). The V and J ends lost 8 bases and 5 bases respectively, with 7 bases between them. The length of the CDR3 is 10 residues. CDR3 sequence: CATGLDEQYF. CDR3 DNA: TGTGCCACCGGCCTGGACGAGCAGTACTTC.

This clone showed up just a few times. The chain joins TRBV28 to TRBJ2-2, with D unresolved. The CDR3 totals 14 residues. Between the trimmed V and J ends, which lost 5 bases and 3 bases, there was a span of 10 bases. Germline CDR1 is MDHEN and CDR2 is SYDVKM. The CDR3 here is CASSLTVHTGELFF. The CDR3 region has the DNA TGTGCCAGCAGTCTAACAGTCCACACCGGGGAGCTGTTTTTT.

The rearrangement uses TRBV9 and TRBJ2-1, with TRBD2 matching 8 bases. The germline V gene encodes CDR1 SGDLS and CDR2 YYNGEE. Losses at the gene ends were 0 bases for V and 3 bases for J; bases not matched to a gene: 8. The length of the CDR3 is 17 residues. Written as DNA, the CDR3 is TGTGCCAGCAGCGTAGATGTCTGGCGGGGGGACTACAATGAGCAGTTCTTC. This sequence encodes CASSVDVWRGDYNEQFF.

The CDR3 loop is CASSYGQGSREQYF. The CDR3 DNA follows: TGTGCCAGCAGTTACGGACAGGGATCTCGCGAGCAGTACTTC. The chain links TRBV6-6 to TRBJ2-7, with 8 bases aligning to TRBD1. The CDR3 extends over 14 amino acids. Per germline, CDR1 MNHNY and CDR2 SVGAGI (reference sequence). V was pared by 2 bases and J by 6 bases, with 6 bases of the junction left unmatched.

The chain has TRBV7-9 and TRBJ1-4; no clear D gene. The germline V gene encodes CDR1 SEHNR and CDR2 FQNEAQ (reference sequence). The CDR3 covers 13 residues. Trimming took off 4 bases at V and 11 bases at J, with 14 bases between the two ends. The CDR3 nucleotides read TGTGCCAGCAGCTCATCACCGAGGCGGAAACTGTTTTTT. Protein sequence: CASSSSPRRKLFF.

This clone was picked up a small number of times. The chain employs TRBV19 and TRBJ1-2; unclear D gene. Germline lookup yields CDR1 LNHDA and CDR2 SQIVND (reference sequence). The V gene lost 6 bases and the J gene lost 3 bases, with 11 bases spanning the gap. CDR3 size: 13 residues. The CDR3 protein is CASSIQIHYGYTF. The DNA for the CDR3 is TGTGCCAGTAGCATTCAGATCCACTATGGCTACACCTTC.